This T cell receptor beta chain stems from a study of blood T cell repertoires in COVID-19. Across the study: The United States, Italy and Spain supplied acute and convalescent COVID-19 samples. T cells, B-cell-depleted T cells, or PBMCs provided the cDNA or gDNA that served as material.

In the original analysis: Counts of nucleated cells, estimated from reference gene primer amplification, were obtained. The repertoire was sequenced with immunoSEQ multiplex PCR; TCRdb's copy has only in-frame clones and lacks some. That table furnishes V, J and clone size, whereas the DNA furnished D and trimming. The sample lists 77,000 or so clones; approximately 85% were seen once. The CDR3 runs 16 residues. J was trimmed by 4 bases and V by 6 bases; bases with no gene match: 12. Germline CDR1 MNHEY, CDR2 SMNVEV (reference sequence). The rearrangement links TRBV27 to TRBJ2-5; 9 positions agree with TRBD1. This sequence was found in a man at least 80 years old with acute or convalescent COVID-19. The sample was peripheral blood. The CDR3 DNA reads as TGTGCCAGCAGCCCCGGGACAGGGATTTTCCTAGAGACCCAGTACTTC. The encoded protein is CASSPGTGIFLETQYF.